Listed here are 12 T cell receptor beta chains from one sample, sequenced in a study of cytomegalovirus exposure and HLA in healthy donors. TCRdb's table, derived via immunoSEQ multiplex PCR, lists solely in-frame clones and lacks some. Found here are about 49,000 clones, around 91% of them singletons; the top ten hold approximately 1.5%. Sequenced: PBMCs. The origin of the receptors is a man in his late teens or twenties in good health and CMV-seronegative.

The V call is TRBV6-1, the J call TRBJ2-7, with TRBD1 identical over 7 bases. Trimming removed 7 bases from V and 3 bases from J; junction bases left unmatched: 9. Germline V gene sequence: CDR1 MNHNS, CDR2 SASEGT. CDR3 length: 14 residues. CDR3 sequence (DNA): TGTGCCAGCAATAAGGGACAGCGACTCTACGAGCAGTACTTC. Its protein product is CASNKGQRLYEQYF.

This chain joins TRBV5-1 and TRBJ2-3, with 7 bases fitting TRBD2. The CDR3 loop spans 17 amino acids. Germline CDR1 and CDR2: SGHRS and YFSETQ. The V and J ends lost 4 bases and 2 bases, in that order; junction bases with no gene match: 13. This chain's CDR3 is CASSPRGLGVPTDTQYF. The CDR3 coding sequence is TGCGCCAGCAGCCCCCGAGGACTAGGGGTTCCCACAGATACGCAGTATTTT.

This chain joins TRBV28 and TRBJ1-1; D remains ambiguous. V gave up 3 bases and J gave up 0 bases, with 17 bases separating them. The CDR3 covers 17 residues. Germline CDR1 and CDR2: MDHEN and SYDVKM. The CDR3 loop is CASSFRPGHTLNTEAFF. In DNA form, the CDR3 reads TGTGCCAGCAGTTTTCGCCCAGGTCATACCCTGAACACTGAAGCTTTCTTT.

J is TRBJ2-1 and V is TRBV7-3, with TRBD2 identical over 14 bases. CDR3 length equals 15 residues. V shed 5 bases, J shed 4 bases, and the junction held 1 base outside the gene matches. The germline gives CDR1 SGHTA, CDR2 FQGTGA. The CDR3 protein is CASSRTSGGYNEQFF. Here the CDR3 DNA reads TGTGCCAGCAGCCGGACTAGCGGGGGGTACAATGAGCAGTTCTTC. The full variable domain, rest sourced from reference TRBV7-3 and TRBJ2-1, is GAGVSQTPSNKVTEKGKYVELRCDPISGHTALYWYRQSLGQGPEFLIYFQGTGAADDSGLPNDRFFAVRPEGSVSTLKIQRTERGDSAVYLCASSRTSGGYNEQFFGPGTRLTVL.

The rearrangement joins TRBV2 to TRBJ2-1; 11 bases align to TRBD2. This CDR3 comprises 15 residues. The V and J ends lost 7 bases and 5 bases, in that order; junction bases with no gene match: 7. The germline V gene encodes CDR1 SNHLY and CDR2 FYNNEI. The CDR3 DNA is TGTGCCAGCAAGTGGACTAGCGGGTCCGACAATGAGCAGTTCTTC. This translates into CASKWTSGSDNEQFF.

The genes are TRBV29-1 and TRBJ2-2, with D tentatively TRBD2 (6 bases). This CDR3 spans 13 amino acids. V was shortened by 6 bases and J by 7 bases, with 15 bases between the two germline ends. Germline CDR1 SQVTM, CDR2 ANQGSEA. CDR3 region: CSVGGWENGELFF. The CDR3 region has the DNA TGCAGCGTCGGAGGGTGGGAAAACGGGGAGCTGTTTTTT.

The chain combines TRBV7-3 with TRBJ2-2, with 10 positions matching TRBD1. J was trimmed by 7 bases and V by 5 bases; bases with no gene match: 4. The CDR3 has 14 residues. In germline, CDR1 is SGHTA, CDR2 FQGTGA. The CDR3 region is CASSDRGRGGELFF. For the CDR3, the DNA is TGTGCCAGCAGCGACAGGGGGCGCGGCGGGGAGCTGTTTTTT.

The chain is built from TRBV7-9 and TRBJ1-4, with D tentatively TRBD1 (6 bases). V was clipped by 4 bases and J by 8 bases, with 23 bases between them. The germline V gene has CDR1 SEHNR and CDR2 FQNEAQ (reference sequence). The CDR3 is 17 residues long. The CDR3 bases are TGTGCCAGCAGCTCCACAACTTCACAGGGTTTGGGCGAAAAACTGTTTTTT. The encoded protein is CASSSTTSQGLGEKLFF.

In DNA form, the CDR3 reads TGTGCCAGCAGCCCCTCGGGAGGGGGCTACGAGCAGTACTTC. It yields the protein CASSPSGGGYEQYF. The J gene is TRBJ2-7, the V gene TRBV27, with 8 bases aligning to TRBD2. The CDR3 is 14 amino acids. CDR1 and CDR2 (germline): MNHEY, SMNVEV (reference sequence). V was clipped by 6 bases and J by 3 bases; unmatched bases: 7.

This chain links TRBV5-4 with TRBJ1-2; no clear D gene. There are 14 residues in the CDR3. CDR1 is SGHNT and CDR2 is YYREEE in the germline V gene (reference sequence). The germline V and J ends were trimmed by 0 bases and 4 bases, with 10 bases remaining between them. The CDR3 loop is CASSLGGSAYGYTF. The CDR3 nucleotides are TGTGCCAGCAGCTTGGGCGGCAGTGCCTATGGCTACACCTTC.

The CDR3 protein is CSASTGINTEAFF. In nucleotides, the CDR3 is TGCAGCGCCTCGACAGGGATTAACACTGAAGCTTTCTTT. The chain couples TRBV29-1 to TRBJ1-1; 7 positions match TRBD1. Germline V gene lookup returns CDR1 SQVTM and CDR2 ANQGSEA. The CDR3 sequence is 13 residues long. V was clipped by 7 bases and J by 2 bases; unmatched bases: 7.

J is TRBJ2-7 and V is TRBV6-1; 9 nucleotides match TRBD1. Trimming removed 5 bases from V and 2 bases from J; junction bases left unmatched: 7. Germline V gene lookup returns CDR1 MNHNS and CDR2 SASEGT. The CDR3 sequence is 15 residues long. The CDR3 nucleotides are TGTGCCAGCAGTCTAGCCGGGACAGGGACCTACGAGCAGTACTTC. Its protein is CASSLAGTGTYEQYF.